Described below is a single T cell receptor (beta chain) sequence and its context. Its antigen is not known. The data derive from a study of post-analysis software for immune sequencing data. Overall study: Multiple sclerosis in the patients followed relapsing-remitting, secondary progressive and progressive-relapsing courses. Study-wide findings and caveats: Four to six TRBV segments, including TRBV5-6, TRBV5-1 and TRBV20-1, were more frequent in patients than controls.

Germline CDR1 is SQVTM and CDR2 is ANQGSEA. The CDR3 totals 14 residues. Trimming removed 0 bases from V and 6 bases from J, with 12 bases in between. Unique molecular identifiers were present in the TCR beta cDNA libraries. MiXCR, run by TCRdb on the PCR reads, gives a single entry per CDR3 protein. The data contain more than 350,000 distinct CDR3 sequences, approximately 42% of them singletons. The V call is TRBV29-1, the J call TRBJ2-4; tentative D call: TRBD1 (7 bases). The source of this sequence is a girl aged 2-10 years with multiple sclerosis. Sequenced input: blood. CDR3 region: CSVEDQEGANIQYF. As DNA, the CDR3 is TGCAGCGTTGAAGACCAGGAGGGGGCAAACATTCAGTACTTC.